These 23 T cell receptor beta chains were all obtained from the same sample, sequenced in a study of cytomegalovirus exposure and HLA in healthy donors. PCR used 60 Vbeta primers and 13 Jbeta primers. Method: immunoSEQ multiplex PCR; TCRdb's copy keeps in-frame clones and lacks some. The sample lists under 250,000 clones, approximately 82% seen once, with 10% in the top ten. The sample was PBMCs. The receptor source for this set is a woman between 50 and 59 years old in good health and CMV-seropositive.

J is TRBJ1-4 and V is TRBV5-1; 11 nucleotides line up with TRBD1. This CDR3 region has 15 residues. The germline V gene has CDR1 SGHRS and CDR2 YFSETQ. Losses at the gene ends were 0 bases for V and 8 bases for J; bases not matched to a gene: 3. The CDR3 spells CASSLEGQGGEKLFF. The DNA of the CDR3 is TGCGCCAGCAGCTTGGAGGGACAGGGGGGCGAAAAACTGTTTTTT.

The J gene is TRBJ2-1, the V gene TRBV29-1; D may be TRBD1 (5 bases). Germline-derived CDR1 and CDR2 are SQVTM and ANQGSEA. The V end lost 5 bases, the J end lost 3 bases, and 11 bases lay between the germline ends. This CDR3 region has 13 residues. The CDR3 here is CSVIRQRYNEQFF. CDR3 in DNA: TGCAGCGTTATAAGACAGCGCTACAATGAGCAGTTCTTC.

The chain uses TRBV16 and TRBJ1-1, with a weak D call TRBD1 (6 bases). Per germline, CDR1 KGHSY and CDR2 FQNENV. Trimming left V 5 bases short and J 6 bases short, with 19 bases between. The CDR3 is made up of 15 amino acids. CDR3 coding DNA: TGTGCCAGCAGCAACATGGGTGACAGGCTTCCTGAAGCTTTCTTT. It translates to CASSNMGDRLPEAFF.

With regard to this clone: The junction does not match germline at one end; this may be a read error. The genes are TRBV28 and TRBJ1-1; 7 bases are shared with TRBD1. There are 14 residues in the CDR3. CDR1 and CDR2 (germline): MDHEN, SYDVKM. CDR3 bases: TGTGCCAGCAGTTCCTACCACTCGGGACAGACTACGCTCTTT. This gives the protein CASSSYHSGQTTLF.

CDR3 in DNA: TGCGCCAGCAGCACAGGGACAGGGACCTACGAGCAGTACTTC. Protein sequence: CASSTGTGTYEQYF. This chain connects TRBV5-1 to TRBJ2-7; 9 bases are shared with TRBD1. Germline V gives CDR1 SGHRS, CDR2 YFSETQ. The CDR3 loop spans 14 amino acids. V was clipped by 4 bases and J by 2 bases; unmatched bases: 4.

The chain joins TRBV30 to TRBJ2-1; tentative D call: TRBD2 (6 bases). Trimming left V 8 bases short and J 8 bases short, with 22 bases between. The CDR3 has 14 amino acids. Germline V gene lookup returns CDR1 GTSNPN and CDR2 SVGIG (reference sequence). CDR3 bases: TGTGCCGGCCAGCTAGCGCAACAAGAGGATGAGCAGTTCTTC. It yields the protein CAGQLAQQEDEQFF. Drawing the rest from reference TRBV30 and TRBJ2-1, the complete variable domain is SQTIHQWPATLVQPVGSPLSLECTVEGTSNPNLYWYRQAAGRGLQLLFYSVGIGQISSEVPQNLSASRPQDRQFILSSKKLLLSDSGFYLCAGQLAQQEDEQFFGPGTRLTVL.

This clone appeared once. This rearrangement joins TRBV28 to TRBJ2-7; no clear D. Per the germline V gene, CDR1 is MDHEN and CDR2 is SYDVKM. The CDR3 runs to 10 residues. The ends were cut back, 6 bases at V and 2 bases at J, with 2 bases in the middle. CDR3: CASSAYEQYF. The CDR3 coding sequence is TGTGCCAGCAGCGCCTACGAGCAGTACTTC.

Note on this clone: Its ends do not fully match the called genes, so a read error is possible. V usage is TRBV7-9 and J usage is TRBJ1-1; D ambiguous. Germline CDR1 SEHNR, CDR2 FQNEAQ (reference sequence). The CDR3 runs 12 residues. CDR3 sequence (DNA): TGTTCCAGCAGCCCTTGGACTGGTGAAGCTTTCTTT. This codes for CSSSPWTGEAFF.

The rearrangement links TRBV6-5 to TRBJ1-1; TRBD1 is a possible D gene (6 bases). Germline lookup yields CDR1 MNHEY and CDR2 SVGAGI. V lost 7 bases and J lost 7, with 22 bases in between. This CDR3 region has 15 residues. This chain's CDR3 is CASIRGRGGLLEAFF. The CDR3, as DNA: TGTGCCAGCATTCGCGGTAGGGGGGGGCTTCTTGAAGCTTTCTTT.

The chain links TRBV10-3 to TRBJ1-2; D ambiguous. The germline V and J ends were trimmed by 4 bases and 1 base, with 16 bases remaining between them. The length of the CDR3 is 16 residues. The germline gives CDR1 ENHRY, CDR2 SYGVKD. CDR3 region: CAISGSVAKDNYGYTF. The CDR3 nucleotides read TGTGCCATCAGTGGGTCGGTGGCAAAAGATAACTATGGCTACACCTTC.

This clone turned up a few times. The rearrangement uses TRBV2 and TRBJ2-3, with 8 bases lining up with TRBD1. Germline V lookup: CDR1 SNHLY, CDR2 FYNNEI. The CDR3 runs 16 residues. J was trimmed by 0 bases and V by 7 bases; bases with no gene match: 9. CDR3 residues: CASNLPDRASTDTQYF. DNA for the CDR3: TGTGCCAGCAACCTACCGGACAGGGCTAGCACAGATACGCAGTATTTT.

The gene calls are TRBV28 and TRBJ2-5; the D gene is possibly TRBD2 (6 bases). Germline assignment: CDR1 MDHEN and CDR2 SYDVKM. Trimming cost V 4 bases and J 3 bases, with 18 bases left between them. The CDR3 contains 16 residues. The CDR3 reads CASSSLTRASEETQYF. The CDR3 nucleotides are TGTGCCAGCAGTTCCTTGACTAGGGCGTCAGAAGAGACCCAGTACTTC.

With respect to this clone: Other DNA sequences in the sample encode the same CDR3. The CDR3, as DNA: TGTGCCAGCTCCAGGGGGGATGGCAATCAGCCCCAGCATTTT. Its protein product is CASSRGDGNQPQHF. The J gene is TRBJ1-5, the V gene TRBV6-5, with 7 nucleotides matching TRBD1. V dropped 8 bases and J dropped 2; count of bases not matched to a gene: 6. CDR1 MNHEY and CDR2 SVGAGI come from the germline V gene. The CDR3 is 14 residues long.

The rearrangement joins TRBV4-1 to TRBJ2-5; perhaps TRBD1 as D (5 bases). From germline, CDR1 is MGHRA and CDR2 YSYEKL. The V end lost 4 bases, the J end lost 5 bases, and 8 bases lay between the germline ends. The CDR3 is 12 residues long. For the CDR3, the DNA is TGCGCCAGCAGCCCAGGGTTGGAGACCCAGTACTTC. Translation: CASSPGLETQYF.

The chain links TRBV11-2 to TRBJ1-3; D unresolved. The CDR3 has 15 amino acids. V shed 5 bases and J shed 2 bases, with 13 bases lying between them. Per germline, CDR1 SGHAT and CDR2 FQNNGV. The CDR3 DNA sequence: TGTGCCAGCAGCCCCCCCGCGTACGCTGGAAACACCATATATTTT. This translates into CASSPPAYAGNTIYF.

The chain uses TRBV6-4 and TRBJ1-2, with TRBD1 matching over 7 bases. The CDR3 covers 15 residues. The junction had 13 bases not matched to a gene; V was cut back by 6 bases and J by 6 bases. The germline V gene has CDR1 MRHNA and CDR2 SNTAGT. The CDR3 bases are TGTGCCAGCAGATCCAGGGGGGCGGGGAACGATGGCTACACCTTC. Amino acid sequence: CASRSRGAGNDGYTF.

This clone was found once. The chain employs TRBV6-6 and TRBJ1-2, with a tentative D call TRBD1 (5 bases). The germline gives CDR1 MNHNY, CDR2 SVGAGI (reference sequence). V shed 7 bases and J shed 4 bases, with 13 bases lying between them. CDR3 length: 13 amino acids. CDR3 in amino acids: CASMGRATYGYTF. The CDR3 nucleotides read TGTGCCAGCATGGGCAGGGCGACCTATGGCTACACCTTC.

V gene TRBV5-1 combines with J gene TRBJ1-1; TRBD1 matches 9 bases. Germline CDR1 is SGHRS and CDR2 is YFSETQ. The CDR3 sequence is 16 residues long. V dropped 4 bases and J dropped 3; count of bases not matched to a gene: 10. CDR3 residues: CASSLGWGQGDTEAFF. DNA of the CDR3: TGCGCCAGCAGCCTGGGTTGGGGACAGGGTGACACTGAAGCTTTCTTT.

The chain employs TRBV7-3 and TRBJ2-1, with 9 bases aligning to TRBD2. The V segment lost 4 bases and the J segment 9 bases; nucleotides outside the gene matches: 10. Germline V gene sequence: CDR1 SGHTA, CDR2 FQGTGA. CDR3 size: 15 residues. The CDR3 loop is CASSSSGGGAAEQFF. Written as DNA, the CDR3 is TGTGCCAGCAGCTCATCAGGCGGGGGGGCCGCTGAGCAGTTCTTC.

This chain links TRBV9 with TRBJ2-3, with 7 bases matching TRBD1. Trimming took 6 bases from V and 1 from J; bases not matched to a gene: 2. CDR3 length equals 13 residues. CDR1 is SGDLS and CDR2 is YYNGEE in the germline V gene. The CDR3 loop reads CASTQGGTDTQYF. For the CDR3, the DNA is TGTGCCAGCACCCAGGGGGGCACAGATACGCAGTATTTT.

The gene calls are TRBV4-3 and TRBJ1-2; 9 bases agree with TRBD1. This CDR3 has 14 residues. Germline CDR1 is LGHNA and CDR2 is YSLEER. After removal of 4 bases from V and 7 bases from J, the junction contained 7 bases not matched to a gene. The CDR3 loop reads CASSRQGGPGGYTF. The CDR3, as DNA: TGCGCCAGCAGCCGACAGGGGGGGCCCGGTGGCTACACCTTC.

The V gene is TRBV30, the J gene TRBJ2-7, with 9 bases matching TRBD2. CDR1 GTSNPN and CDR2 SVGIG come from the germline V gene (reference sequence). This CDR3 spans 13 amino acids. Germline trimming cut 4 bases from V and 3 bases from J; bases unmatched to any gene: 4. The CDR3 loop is CAWMHSGGYEQYF. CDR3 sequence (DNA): TGTGCCTGGATGCATAGCGGGGGCTACGAGCAGTACTTC.

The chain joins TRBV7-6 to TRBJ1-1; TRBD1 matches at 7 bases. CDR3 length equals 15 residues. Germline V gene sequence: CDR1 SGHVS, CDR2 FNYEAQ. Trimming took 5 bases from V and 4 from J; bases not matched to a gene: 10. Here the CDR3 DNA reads TGTGCCAGCAGCCCCATTCCGACAGGGACCACTGAAGCTTTCTTT. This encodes CASSPIPTGTTEAFF.